This T cell receptor beta chain was recorded in a study of cytotoxic CD8 clonotypes in ibrutinib-treated CLL. Study context: Of a cohort that held some twelve relapsed/refractory and around 14 treatment-naive patients, some 17 were IGHV unmutated. Partial response occurred in roughly 25 patients and complete response in 2; at median about 70 months, approximately 14 remained remitted and 12 progressed. Study findings and constraints: A rise in clonality was seen at ibrutinib response, and a fall back toward baseline was seen at progression.

As to this clone: The antigen is unknown.

This CDR3 has 13 amino acids. V lost 1 base to trimming and J lost 5 bases, with 8 bases between them. Germline CDR1 and CDR2: SEHNR and FQNEAQ (reference sequence). Investigators sought sequencing depths of between 1 in 200,000 and 1 in 1 million T cells. The repertoire was sequenced with immunoSEQ multiplex PCR; TCRdb's copy has only in-frame clones and lacks some. The top ten hold around 2.1% of the sample, which has roughly 150,000 clones, roughly four fifths seen once. V gene TRBV7-9 combines with J gene TRBJ2-5; D unclear. The sequencing used PBMCs, collected after 12 months of ibrutinib treatment. The clonotype originates from a human donor with chronic lymphocytic leukemia. The CDR3 protein is CASSLEAWETQYF. DNA of the CDR3: TGTGCCAGCAGCTTAGAGGCGTGGGAGACCCAGTACTTC.